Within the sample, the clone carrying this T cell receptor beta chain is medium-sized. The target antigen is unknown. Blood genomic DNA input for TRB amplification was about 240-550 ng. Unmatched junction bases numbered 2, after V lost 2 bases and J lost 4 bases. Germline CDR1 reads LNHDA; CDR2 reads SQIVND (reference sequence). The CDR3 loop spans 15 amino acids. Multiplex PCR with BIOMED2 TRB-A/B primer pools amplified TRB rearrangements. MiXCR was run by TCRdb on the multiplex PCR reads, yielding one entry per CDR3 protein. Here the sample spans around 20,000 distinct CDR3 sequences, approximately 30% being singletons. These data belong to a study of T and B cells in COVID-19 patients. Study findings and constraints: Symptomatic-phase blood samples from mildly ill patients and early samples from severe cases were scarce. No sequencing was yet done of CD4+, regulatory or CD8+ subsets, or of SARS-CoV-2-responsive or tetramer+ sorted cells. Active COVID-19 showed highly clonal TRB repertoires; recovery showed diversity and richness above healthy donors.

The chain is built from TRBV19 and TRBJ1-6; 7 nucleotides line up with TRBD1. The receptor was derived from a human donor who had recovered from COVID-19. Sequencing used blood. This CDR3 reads CASSIQGEYNSPLHF. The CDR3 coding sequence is TGTGCCAGTAGTATACAGGGGGAATATAATTCACCCCTCCACTTT.